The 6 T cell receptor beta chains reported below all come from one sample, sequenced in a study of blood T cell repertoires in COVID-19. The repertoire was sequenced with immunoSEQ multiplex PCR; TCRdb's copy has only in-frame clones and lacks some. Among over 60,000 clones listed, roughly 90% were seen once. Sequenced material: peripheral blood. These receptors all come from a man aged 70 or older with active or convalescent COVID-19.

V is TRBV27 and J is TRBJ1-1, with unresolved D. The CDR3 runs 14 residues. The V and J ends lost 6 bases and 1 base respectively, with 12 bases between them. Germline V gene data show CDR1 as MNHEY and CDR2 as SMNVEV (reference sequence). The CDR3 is CASRREGQNTEAFF. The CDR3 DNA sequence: TGTGCCAGCAGGCGGGAAGGCCAGAACACTGAAGCTTTCTTT.

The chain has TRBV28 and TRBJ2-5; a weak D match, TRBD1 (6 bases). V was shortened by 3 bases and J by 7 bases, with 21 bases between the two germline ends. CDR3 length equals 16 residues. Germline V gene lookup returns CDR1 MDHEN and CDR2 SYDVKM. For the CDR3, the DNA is TGTGCCAGCAGTTTCCCCGGAGCGAGCAGGGGTAGGACCCAGTACTTC. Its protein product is CASSFPGASRGRTQYF.

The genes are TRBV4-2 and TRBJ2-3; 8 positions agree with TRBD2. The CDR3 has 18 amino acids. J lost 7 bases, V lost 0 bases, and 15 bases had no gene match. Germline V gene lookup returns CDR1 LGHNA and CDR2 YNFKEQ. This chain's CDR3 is CASSQDLLVGTSSNTQYF. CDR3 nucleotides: TGTGCCAGCAGCCAAGATCTCTTAGTAGGGACTAGTAGTAATACGCAGTATTTT.

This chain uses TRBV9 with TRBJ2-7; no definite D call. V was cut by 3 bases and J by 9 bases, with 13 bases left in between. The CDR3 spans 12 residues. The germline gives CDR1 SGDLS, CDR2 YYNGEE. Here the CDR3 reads CASSADSRRQYF. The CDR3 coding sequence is TGTGCCAGCAGCGCCGATAGTCGGAGGCAGTACTTC.

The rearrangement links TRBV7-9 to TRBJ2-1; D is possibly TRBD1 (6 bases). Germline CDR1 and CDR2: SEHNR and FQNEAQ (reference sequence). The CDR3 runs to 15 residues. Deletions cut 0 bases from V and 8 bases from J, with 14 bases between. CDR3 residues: CASSLARTASDEQFF. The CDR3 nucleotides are TGTGCCAGCAGCTTAGCGAGGACAGCCTCGGATGAGCAGTTCTTC.

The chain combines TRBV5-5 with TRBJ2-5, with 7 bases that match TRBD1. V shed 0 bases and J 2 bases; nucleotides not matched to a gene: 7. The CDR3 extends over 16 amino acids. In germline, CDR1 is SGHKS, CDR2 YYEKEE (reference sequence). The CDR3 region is CASSLAPQGLQETQYF. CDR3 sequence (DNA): TGTGCCAGCAGCTTGGCTCCACAGGGGCTGCAAGAGACCCAGTACTTC.